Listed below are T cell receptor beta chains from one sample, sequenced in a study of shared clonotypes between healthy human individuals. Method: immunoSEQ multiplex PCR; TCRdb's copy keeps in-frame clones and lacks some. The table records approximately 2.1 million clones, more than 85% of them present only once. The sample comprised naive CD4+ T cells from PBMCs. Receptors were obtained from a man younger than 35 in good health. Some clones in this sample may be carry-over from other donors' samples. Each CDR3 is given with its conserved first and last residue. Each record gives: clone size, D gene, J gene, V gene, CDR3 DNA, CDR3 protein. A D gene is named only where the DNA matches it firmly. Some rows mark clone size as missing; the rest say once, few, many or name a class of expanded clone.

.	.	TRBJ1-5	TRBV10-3	TGTGCCATCAGCCCTGGGGGGGAGCCCTACAATCAGCCCCAGCATTTT	CAISPGGEPYNQPQHF
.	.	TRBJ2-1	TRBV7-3	TGTGCCAGCAGCTTATGGCCCCCCACCTCCGGGTTTCCGTACAATGAGCAGTTCTTC	CASSLWPPTSGFPYNEQFF
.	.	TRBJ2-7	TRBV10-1	TGCGCCAGCAGCGACAGTTCCCGAACCTACGAGCAGTACTTC	CASSDSSRTYEQYF
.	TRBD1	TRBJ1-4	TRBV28	TGTGCCAGCAGTCCACCGGGACAGGCTGATGAAAAACTGTTTTTT	CASSPPGQADEKLFF
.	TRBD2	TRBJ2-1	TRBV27	TGTGCCACCACGATTTATAGCGGGAGCTACAATGAGCAGTTCTTC	CATTIYSGSYNEQFF
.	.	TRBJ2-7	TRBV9	TGTGCCAGCAGCGTAAACCCGGGGGACAGAGAATACTTC	CASSVNPGDREYF
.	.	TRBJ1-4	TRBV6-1	TGTGCCAGCAGTGGCCTATGGTTGACCGCCGGGGAAAAACTGTTTTTT	CASSGLWLTAGEKLFF
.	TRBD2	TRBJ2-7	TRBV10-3	TGTGCCATCAGTGGGGCTAGCGGCTCCTACGAGCAGTACTTC	CAISGASGSYEQYF
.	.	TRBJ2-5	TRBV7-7	TGTGCCAGCAGTCCTGTGACAAACCAAGAGACCCAGTACTTC	CASSPVTNQETQYF
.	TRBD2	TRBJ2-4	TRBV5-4	TGTGCCAGCAGCCCTGGGCGGGCGGGAGATTTGGACATTCAGTACTTC	CASSPGRAGDLDIQYF
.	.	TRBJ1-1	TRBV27	TGTGCCAGCAGCCTCGTCCAAAGCGCTGAAGCTTTCTTT	CASSLVQSAEAFF
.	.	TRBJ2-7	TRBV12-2	TGTGCAAGTCGCTTTATCAGCGACCCCTACGAGCAGTACTTC	CASRFISDPYEQYF
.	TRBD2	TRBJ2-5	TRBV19	TGTGCCAGTAGTTTCCTAGCGGGAGGGTGGGAGACCCAGTACTTC	CASSFLAGGWETQYF
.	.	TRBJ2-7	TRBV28	TGTGCCAGCAGATCCCAGGGCGGATCCATTCGCGAGCAGTACTTC	CASRSQGGSIREQYF
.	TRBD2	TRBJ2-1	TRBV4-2	TGTGCCAGCAGCCAAGCGGGTGCTAGCGGGGTATACAATGAGCAGTTCTTC	CASSQAGASGVYNEQFF
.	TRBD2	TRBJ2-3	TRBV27	TGTGCCAGCAGTTTATCGCGGGAGTGGGGCACAGATACGCAGTATTTT	CASSLSREWGTDTQYF
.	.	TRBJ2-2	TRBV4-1	TGCGCCAGCAGCCAAGATTGGGCAGGGGCTCCGAACACCGGGGAGCTGTTTTTT	CASSQDWAGAPNTGELFF
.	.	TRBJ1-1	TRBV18	TGTGCCAGCTCACCGGGGGGCAGCGAAGCTTTCTTT	CASSPGGSEAFF
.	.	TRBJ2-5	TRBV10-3	TGTGCCACGACCAAGGGGTCACAAGAGACCCAGTACTTC	CATTKGSQETQYF
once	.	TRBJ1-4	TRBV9	TGTGCCAGCAGCGGAAACGGGGGGCTGACAACTAATGAAAAACTGTTTTTT	CASSGNGGLTTNEKLFF
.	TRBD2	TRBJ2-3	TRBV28	TGTGCCAGCAATTTAAGCGGGAGATCCGATACGCAGTATTTT	CASNLSGRSDTQYF
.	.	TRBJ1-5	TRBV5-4	TGTGCCAGCAGCTTGTGGGGGATCGGGAATCAGCCCCAGCATTTT	CASSLWGIGNQPQHF
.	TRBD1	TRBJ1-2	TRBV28	TGTGCCAGCATGGTACAGGGGAGAGATAACGGATATGGCTACACCTTC	CASMVQGRDNGYGYTF
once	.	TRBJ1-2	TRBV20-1	TGCAGTGCTAGAACCCTCTATGGCTACACCTTC	CSARTLYGYTF
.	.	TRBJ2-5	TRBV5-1	TGCGCCAGCAGCTTGACGGGATCCGAGGGAGAGACCCAGTACTTC	CASSLTGSEGETQYF
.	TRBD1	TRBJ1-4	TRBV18	TGTGCCAGCTCACCACCGGGTGCAGGGGGGACTAATGAAAAACTGTTTTTT	CASSPPGAGGTNEKLFF
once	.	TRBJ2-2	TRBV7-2	TGTGCCAGCAGACCTATGCAGGGGTTGGGCGGGGAGCTGTTTTTT	CASRPMQGLGGELFF
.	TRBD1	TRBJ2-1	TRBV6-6	TGTGCCAGCAGCTACTCGGACAGGGGGAATGAGCAGTTCTTC	CASSYSDRGNEQFF
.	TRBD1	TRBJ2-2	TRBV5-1	TGCGCCAGCAGCTTGGAGGGCTCGGGGACAGGGATTACACGGGAGCTGTTTTTT	CASSLEGSGTGITRELFF
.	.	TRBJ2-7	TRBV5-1	TGCGCCAGCAGCTTGGCCGTCGGGAGCTCCTACGAGCAGTACTTC	CASSLAVGSSYEQYF
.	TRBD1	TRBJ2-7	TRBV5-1	TGCGCCAGCAGCTTGGAACAGGGGGCTGTCGAGCAGTACTTC	CASSLEQGAVEQYF
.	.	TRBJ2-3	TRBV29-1	TGCAGCGTTGAAGAGGCGGGGCGCTATTTT	CSVEEAGRYF
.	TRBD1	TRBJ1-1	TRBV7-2	TGTGCCAGCAGCCAACAGGGGAATCTTCTGAACACTGAAGCTTTCTTT	CASSQQGNLLNTEAFF
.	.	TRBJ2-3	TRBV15	TGTGCCACCAGCAGAGCCAACTTAGGGCGTACAGATACGCAGTATTTT	CATSRANLGRTDTQYF
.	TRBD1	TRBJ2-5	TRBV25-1	TGTGCCAGCAGTGAACTAGGGACAGTGGCCCAAGAGACCCAGTACTTC	CASSELGTVAQETQYF
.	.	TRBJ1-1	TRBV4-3	TGCGCCAGCAGCCAAGATGGTGACACTGAAGCTTTCTTT	CASSQDGDTEAFF
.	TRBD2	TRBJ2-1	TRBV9	TGTGCCAGCAGCGTACGGACTAGCGCACTATACTCCTACAATGAGCAGTTCTTC	CASSVRTSALYSYNEQFF
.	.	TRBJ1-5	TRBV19	TGTGCCAGCGGCGGTAGGCCGTATAGCAATCAGCCCCAGCATTTT	CASGGRPYSNQPQHF
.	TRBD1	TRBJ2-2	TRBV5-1	TGCGCCAGCAGCTTGGGGACAGGGGGCGGTGGCACCGGGGAGCTGTTTTTT	CASSLGTGGGGTGELFF
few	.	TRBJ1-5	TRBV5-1	TGCGCCAGCAGCAGGGCCGGGACAAGAGATCAGCCCCAGCATTTT	CASSRAGTRDQPQHF
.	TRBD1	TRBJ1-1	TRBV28	TGTGCCAGCAGTTTGAGGGGGCGGGCTTTCTTT	CASSLRGRAFF
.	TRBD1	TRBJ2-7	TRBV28	TGTGCCAGCAGTCCCTACAGGGGGCTCTACGAGCAGTACTTC	CASSPYRGLYEQYF
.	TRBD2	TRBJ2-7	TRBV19	TGTGCCAGTAGTCGGCGGGGGGAGAGCTCCTACGAGCAGTACTTC	CASSRRGESSYEQYF
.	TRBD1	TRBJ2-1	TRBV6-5	TGTGCCAGCAGCTCGGGACAGGGCCCCTACAATGAGCAGTTCTTC	CASSSGQGPYNEQFF
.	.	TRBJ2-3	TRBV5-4	TGTGCCAGCAGCAGGAGAGCAAGGGGTATCGGCACAGATACGCAGTATTTT	CASSRRARGIGTDTQYF
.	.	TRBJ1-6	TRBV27	TGTGCCAGCAGAGTGCGCGGACAGCCCAATTCACCCCTCCACTTT	CASRVRGQPNSPLHF
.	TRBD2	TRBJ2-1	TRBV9	TGTGCCAGCAGCCCCAATAGCGGGAGTTCCTACAATGAGCAGTTCTTC	CASSPNSGSSYNEQFF
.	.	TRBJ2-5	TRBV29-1	TGCAGCGGCCGGACAATCGGAGAGACCCAGTACTTC	CSGRTIGETQYF
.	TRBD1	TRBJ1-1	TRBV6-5	TGTGCCAGCAGTTACGGGACAGGGCGAGGGAACACTGAAGCTTTCTTT	CASSYGTGRGNTEAFF
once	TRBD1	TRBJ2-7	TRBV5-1	TGCGCCAGCAGCCCAAACAGGGGCTACGAGCAGTACTTC	CASSPNRGYEQYF
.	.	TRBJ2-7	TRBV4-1	TGCGCCAGCAGCCAAACAGGGGCCGCTCTAGCGCGTGAGCAGTACTTC	CASSQTGAALAREQYF
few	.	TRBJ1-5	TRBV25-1	TGTGCCAGCAGTGAAAGGAGAATTGCGCGGCCCCAGCATTTT	CASSERRIARPQHF